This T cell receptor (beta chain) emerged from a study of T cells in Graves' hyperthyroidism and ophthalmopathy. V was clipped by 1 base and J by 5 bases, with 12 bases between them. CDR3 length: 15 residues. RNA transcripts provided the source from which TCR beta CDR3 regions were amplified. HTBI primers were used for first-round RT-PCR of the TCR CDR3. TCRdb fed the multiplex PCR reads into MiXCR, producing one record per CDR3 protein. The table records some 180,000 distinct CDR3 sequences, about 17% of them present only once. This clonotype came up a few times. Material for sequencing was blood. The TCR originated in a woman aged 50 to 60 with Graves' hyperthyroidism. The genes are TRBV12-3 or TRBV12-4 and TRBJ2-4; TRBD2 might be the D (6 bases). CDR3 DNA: TGTGCCAGCAGTTTAGGGGGACTTAGAGAAAACATTCAGTACTTC. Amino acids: CASSLGGLRENIQYF.